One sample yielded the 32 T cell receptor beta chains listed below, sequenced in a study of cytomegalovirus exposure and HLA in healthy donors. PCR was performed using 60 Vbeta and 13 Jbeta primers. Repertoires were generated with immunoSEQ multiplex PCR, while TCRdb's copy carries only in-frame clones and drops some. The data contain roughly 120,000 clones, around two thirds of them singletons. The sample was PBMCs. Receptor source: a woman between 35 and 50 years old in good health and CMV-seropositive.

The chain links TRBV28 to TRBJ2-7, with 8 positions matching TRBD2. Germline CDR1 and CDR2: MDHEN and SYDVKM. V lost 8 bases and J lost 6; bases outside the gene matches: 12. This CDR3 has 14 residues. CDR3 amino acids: CASSTGGRVVEQYF. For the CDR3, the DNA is TGTGCCAGCTCAACGGGAGGGAGAGTCGTCGAGCAGTACTTC. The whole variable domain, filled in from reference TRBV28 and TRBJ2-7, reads DVKVTQSSRYLVKRTGEKVFLECVQDMDHENMFWYRQDPGLGLRLIYFSYDVKMKEKGDIPEGYSVSREKKERFSLILESASTNQTSMYLCASSTGGRVVEQYFGPGTRLTVT.

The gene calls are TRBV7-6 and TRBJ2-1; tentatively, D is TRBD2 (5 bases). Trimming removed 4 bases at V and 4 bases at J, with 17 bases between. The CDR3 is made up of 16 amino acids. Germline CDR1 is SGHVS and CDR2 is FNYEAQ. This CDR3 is CASSYPEDATYNEQFF. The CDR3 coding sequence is TGTGCCAGCAGCTACCCGGAGGACGCTACTTACAATGAGCAGTTCTTC.

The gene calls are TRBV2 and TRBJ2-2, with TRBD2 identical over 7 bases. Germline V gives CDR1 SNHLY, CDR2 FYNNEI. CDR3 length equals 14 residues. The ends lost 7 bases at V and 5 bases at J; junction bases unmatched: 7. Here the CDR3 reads CASKGLVSTGELFF. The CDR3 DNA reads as TGTGCCAGCAAAGGACTAGTCAGTACCGGGGAGCTGTTTTTT.

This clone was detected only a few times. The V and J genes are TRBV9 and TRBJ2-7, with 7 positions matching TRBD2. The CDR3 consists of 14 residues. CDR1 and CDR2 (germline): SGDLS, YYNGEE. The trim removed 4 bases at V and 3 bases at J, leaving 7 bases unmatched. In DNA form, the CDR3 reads TGTGCCAGCAGCCCTAGCGGACTATACTACGAGCAGTACTTC. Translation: CASSPSGLYYEQYF.

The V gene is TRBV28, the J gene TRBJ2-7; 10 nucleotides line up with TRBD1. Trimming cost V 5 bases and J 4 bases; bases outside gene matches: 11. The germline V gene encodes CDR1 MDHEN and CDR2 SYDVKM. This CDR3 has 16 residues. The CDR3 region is CASSLKGDRGEYEQYF. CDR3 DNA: TGTGCCAGCAGTCTAAAGGGGGACAGGGGAGAATACGAGCAGTACTTC.

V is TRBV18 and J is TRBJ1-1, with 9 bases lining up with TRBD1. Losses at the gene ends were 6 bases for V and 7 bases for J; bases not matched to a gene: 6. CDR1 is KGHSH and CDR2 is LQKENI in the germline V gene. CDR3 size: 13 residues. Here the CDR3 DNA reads TGTGCCAGCTCGCCCGGGACAGGGTTTGAAGCTTTCTTT. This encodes CASSPGTGFEAFF. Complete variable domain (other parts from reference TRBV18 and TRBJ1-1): NAGVMQNPRHLVRRRGQEARLRCSPMKGHSHVYWYRQLPEEGLKFMVYLQKENIIDESGMPKERFSAEFPKEGPSILRIQQVVRGDSAAYFCASSPGTGFEAFFGQGTRLTVV.

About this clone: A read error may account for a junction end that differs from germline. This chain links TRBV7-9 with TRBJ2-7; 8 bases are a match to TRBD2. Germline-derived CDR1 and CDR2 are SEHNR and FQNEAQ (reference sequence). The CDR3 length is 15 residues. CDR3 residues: CSSSLGSGMVYEQYF. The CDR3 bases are TGTTCCAGCAGCTTAGGTAGCGGGATGGTTTACGAGCAGTACTTC.

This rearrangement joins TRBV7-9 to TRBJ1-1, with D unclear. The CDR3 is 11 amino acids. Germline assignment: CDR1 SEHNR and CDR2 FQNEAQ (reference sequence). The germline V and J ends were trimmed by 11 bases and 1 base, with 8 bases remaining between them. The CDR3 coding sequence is TGTGCCGGAGTAGAGAACACTGAAGCTTTCTTT. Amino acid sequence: CAGVENTEAFF.

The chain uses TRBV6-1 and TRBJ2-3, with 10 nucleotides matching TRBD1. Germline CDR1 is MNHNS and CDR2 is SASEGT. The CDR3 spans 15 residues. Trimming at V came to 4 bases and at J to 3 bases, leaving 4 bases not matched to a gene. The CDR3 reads CASSGRDRGTDTQYF. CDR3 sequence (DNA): TGTGCCAGCAGTGGCCGGGACAGGGGAACAGATACGCAGTATTTT.

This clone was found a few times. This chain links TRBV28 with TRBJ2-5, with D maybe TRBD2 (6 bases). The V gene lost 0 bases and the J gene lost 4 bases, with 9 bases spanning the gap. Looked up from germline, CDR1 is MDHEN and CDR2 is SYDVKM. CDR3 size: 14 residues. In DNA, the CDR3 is TGTGCCAGCAGTTTATGGACTAGTCGAGAGACCCAGTACTTC. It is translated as CASSLWTSRETQYF.

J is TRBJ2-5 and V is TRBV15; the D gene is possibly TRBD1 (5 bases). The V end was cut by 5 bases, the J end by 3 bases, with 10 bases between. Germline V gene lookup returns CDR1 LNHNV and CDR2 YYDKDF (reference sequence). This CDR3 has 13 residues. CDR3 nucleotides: TGTGCCACCAGCCGACAGAGAGAAGAGACCCAGTACTTC. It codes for CATSRQREETQYF. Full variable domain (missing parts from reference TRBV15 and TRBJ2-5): DAMVIQNPRYQVTQFGKPVTLSCSQTLNHNVMYWYQQKSSQAPKLLFHYYDKDFNNEADTPDNFQSRRPNTSFCFLDIRSPGLGDTAMYLCATSRQREETQYFGPGTRLLVL.

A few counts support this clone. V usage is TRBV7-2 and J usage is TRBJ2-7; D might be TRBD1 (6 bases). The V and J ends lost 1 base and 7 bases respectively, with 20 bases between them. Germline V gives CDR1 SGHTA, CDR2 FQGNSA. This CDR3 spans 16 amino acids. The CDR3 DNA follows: TGTGCCAGCAGCTTAGGCCGGCAGGGGCCCCCTGCGGAGCAGTACTTC. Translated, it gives CASSLGRQGPPAEQYF.

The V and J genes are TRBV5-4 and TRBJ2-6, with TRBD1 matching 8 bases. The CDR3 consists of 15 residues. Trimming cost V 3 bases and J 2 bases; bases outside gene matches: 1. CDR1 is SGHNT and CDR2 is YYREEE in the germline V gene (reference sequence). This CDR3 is CASSSGQAGANVLTF. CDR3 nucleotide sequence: TGTGCCAGCAGCTCGGGACAGGCTGGGGCCAACGTCCTGACTTTC.

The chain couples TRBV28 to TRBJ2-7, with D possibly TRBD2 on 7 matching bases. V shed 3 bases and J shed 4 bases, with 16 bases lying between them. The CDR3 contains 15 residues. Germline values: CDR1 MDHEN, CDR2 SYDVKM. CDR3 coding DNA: TGTGCCAGCAGTTTTCCAGCGGGAACAGGGTACGAGCAGTACTTC. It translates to CASSFPAGTGYEQYF.

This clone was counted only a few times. The CDR3 DNA reads as TGTGCCAGCAGTGTGCTGGCTAGCGGATACGAGCAGTACTTC. It encodes CASSVLASGYEQYF. V gene TRBV7-2 combines with J gene TRBJ2-7; TRBD2 matches 7 bases. Trimming removed 6 bases from V and 4 bases from J; junction bases left unmatched: 9. The CDR3 length is 14 residues. The V gene's germline CDR1 is SGHTA and CDR2 FQGNSA.

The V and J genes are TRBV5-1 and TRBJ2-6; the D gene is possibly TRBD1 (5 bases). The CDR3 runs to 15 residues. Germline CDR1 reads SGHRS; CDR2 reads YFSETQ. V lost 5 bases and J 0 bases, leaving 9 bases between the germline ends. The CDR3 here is CASRARDSGANVLTF. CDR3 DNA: TGCGCCAGCAGAGCCAGGGACTCTGGGGCCAACGTCCTGACTTTC.

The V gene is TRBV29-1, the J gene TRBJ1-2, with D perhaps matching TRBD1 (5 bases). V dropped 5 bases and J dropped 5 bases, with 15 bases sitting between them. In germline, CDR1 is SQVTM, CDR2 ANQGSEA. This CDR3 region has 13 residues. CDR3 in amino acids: CSVFHPDRYGYTF. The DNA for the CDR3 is TGCAGCGTTTTTCACCCAGACAGATATGGCTACACCTTC.

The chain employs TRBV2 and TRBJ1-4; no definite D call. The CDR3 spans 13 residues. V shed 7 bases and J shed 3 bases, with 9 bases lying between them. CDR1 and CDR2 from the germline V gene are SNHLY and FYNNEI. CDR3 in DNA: TGTGCCAGCACGACTGAAGCTAATGAAAAACTGTTTTTT. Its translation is CASTTEANEKLFF.

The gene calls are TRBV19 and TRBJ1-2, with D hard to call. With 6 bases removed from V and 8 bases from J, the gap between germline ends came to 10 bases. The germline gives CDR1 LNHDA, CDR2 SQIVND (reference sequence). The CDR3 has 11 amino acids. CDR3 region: CASRTLGGYTF. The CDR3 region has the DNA TGTGCCAGTAGAACTCTAGGCGGCTACACCTTC.

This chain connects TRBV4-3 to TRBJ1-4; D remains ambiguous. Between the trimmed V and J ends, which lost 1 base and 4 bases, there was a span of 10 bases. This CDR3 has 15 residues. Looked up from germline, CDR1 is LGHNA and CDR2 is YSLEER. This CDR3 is CASSQVAGINEKLFF. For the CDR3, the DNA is TGCGCCAGCAGCCAAGTCGCGGGGATTAATGAAAAACTGTTTTTT.

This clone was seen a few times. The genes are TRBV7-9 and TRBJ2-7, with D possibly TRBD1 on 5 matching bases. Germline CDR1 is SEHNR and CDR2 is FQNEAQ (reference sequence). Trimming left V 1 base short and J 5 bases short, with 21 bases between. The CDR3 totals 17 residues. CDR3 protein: CASSLDRAGFKSDEQYF. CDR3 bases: TGTGCCAGCAGCTTAGATCGAGCAGGGTTTAAGTCAGACGAGCAGTACTTC.

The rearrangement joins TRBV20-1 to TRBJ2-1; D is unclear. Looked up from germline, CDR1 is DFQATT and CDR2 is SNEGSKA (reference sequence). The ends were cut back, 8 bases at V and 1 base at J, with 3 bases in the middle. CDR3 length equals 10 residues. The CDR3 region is CSTSYNEQFF. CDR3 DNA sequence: TGCAGTACTTCCTACAATGAGCAGTTCTTC.

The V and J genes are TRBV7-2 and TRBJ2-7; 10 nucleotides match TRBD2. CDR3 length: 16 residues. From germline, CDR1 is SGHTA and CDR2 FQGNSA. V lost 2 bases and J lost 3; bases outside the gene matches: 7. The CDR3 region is CASSLLAGEGNYEQYF. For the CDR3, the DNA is TGTGCCAGCAGCTTACTAGCGGGAGAAGGTAACTACGAGCAGTACTTC.

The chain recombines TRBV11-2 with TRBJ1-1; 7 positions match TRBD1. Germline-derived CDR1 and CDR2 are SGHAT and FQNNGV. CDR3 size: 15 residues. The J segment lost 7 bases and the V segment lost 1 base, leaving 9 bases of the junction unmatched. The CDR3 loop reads CASSLGRDRVNEAFF. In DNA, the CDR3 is TGTGCCAGCAGCTTAGGGAGGGACAGAGTCAATGAAGCTTTCTTT. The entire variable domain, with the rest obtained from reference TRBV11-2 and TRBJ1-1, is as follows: EAGVAQSPRYKIIEKRQSVAFWCNPISGHATLYWYQQILGQGPKLLIQFQNNGVVDDSQLPKDRFSAERLKGVDSTLKIQPAKLEDSAVYLCASSLGRDRVNEAFFGQGTRLTVV.

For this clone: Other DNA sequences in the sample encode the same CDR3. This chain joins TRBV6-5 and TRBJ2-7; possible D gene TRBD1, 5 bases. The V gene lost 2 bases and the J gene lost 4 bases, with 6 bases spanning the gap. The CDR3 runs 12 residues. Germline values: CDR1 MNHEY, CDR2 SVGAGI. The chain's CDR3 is CASSYRGYEQYF. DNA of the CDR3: TGTGCCAGCAGTTACAGGGGTTACGAGCAGTACTTC.

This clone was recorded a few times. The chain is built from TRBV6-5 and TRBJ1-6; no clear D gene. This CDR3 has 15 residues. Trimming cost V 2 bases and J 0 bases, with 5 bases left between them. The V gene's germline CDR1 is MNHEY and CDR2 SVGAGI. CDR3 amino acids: CASSYGSSYNSPLHF. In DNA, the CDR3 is TGTGCCAGCAGTTACGGCAGCTCCTATAATTCACCCCTCCACTTT.

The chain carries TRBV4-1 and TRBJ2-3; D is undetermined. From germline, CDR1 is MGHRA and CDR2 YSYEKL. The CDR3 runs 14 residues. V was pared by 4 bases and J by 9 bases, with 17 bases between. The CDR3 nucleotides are TGCGCCAGCAGCCGGCAACAGAGAACGGAAACGCAGTATTTT. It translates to CASSRQQRTETQYF.

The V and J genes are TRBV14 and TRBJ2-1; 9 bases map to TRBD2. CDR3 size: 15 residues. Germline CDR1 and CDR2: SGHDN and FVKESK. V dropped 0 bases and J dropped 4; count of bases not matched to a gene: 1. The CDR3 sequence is CASSQETSGYNEQFF. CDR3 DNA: TGTGCCAGCAGCCAAGAGACTAGCGGATACAATGAGCAGTTCTTC.

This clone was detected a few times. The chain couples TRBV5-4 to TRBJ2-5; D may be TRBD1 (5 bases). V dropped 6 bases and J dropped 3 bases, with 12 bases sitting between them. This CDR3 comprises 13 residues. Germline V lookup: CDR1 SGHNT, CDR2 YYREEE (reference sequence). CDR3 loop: CASTLGAEETQYF. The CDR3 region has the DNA TGTGCCAGCACCCTTGGGGCTGAAGAGACCCAGTACTTC.

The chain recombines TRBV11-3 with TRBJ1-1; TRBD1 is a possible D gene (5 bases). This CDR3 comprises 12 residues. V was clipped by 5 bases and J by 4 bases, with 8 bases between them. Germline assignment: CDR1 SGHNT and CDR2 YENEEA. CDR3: CASSRGFTEAFF. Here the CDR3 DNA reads TGTGCCAGCAGCCGGGGGTTCACTGAAGCTTTCTTT.

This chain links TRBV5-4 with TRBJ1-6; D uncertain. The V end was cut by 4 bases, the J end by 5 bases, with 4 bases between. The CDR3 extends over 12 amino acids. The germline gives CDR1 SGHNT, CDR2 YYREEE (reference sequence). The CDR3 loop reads CASSHNNSPLHF. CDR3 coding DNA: TGTGCCAGCAGCCACAATAATTCACCCCTCCACTTT.

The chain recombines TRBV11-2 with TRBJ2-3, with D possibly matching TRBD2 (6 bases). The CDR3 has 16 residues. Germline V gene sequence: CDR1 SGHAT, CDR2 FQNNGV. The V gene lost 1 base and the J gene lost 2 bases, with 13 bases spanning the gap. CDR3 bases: TGTGCCAGCAGCTTAGGAACCGGACTAATCACAGATACGCAGTATTTT. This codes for CASSLGTGLITDTQYF.